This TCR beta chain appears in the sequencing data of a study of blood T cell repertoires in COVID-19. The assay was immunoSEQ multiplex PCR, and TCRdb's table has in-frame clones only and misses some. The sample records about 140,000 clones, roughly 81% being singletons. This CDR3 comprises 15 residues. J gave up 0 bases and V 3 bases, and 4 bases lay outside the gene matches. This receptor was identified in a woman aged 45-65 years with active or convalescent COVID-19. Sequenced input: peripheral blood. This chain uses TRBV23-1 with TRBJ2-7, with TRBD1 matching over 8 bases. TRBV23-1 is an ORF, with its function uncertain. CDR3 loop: CASSHPGQASYEQYF. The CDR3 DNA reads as TGCGCCAGCAGTCATCCGGGACAGGCCTCCTACGAGCAGTACTTC.